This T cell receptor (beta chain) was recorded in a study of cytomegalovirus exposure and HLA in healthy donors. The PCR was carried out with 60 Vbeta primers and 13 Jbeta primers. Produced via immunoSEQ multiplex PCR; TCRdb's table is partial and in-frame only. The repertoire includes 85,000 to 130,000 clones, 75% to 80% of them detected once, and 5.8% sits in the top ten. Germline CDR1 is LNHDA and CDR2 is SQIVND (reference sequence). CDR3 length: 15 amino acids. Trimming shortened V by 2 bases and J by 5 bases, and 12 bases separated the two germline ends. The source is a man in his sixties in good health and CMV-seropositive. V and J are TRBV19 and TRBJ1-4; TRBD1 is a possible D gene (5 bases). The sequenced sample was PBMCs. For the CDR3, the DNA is TGTGCCAGTAGTATACCCCCAGGGAGGAATGAAAAACTGTTTTTT. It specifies CASSIPPGRNEKLFF.